This section outlines one T cell receptor beta chain sequence together with its context. Its antigen is unknown. Replicate PCRs run on sorted subsets employed approximately 0.2 ug DNA, approximately 30,000 T cell genomes. Clones were read by immunoSEQ multiplex PCR, and TCRdb kept only the in-frame ones, dropping some. The sample includes under 650,000 clones, 90% to 96% of them seen just once. J was trimmed by 6 bases and V by 0 bases; bases with no gene match: 3. Germline V gene data show CDR1 as MNHNY and CDR2 as SVGAGI (reference sequence). This CDR3 is 15 amino acids long. The data are from a study of shared clonotypes between healthy human individuals. Whole-study results and caveats: Shared clonotypes: about 5.3% naive CD4, around 3.5% naive CD8, about 2.4% memory CD4, approximately 0.4% memory CD8. Memory subsets generally showed smaller estimated richness than naive subsets did. Sharing of clonotypes among donors was expected to vary with sequencing depth.

The specimen sequenced was naive CD4+ T cells sorted from blood. The subset is: CD45RA+ positively selected. The chain couples TRBV6-6 to TRBJ2-1; TRBD1 matches 9 bases. This receptor was obtained from a woman between 25 and 40 years old in good health. CDR3 amino acids: CASSYSGQGSNEQFF. The CDR3 nucleotides read TGTGCCAGCAGTTACTCAGGACAGGGGTCCAATGAGCAGTTCTTC.